The 19 T cell receptor beta chains in this list originate from one sample, sequenced in a study of shared clonotypes between healthy human individuals. Some clones are missing from TCRdb's copy, which holds only in-frame ones; the method was immunoSEQ multiplex PCR. This repertoire shows millions of clones, approximately 93% found once; its top ten account for about 0.37%. The sample consisted of naive CD4+ T cells from PBMCs. Subset: CD45RA+ positively selected. All receptors derive from a man aged 18 to 35 in good health. Some clones in this sample may be carry-over from other donors' samples.

As concerns this clone: At the DNA level, this CDR3 is encoded by other sequences in the same sample as well. CDR3 sequence reads: CASSLDRVNQPQHF. For the CDR3, the DNA is TGTGCCAGCAGCTTGGACAGGGTCAATCAGCCCCAGCATTTT. V is TRBV7-8 and J is TRBJ1-5; 8 bases match TRBD1. The V gene end was trimmed by 3 bases and the J gene end by 3 bases; junction bases not matched to a gene: 1. The germline CDR1 and CDR2 sequences are SGHVS and FQNEAQ. The CDR3 is made up of 14 amino acids.

The rearrangement links TRBV11-2 to TRBJ1-2; unclear D gene. This CDR3 comprises 13 residues. V dropped 3 bases and J dropped 8 bases, with 13 bases sitting between them. Germline-derived CDR1 and CDR2 are SGHAT and FQNNGV. The CDR3 loop is CASSFTARGGYTF. As DNA, the CDR3 is TGTGCCAGCAGCTTTACGGCCCGAGGGGGCTACACCTTC.

This clone was recorded once. The chain combines TRBV7-7 with TRBJ1-1; D might be TRBD1 (6 bases). Per germline, CDR1 SSHAT and CDR2 FNYEAQ (reference sequence). Trimming took 0 bases from V and 5 from J, leaving 13 bases between them. The CDR3 spans 15 residues. The CDR3 DNA is TGTGCCAGCAGCTTAGCGCAGGGGAGGGGGACTGAAGCTTTCTTT. This sequence encodes CASSLAQGRGTEAFF.

The chain recombines TRBV4-2 with TRBJ1-5; no firm D call. The CDR3 has 16 residues. V was clipped by 0 bases and J by 5 bases, with 14 bases between them. The V gene's germline CDR1 is LGHNA and CDR2 YNFKEQ. CDR3 DNA: TGTGCCAGCAGCCAAGAGGCGGGTCGGCAGGATCAGCCCCAGCATTTT. Encoded protein: CASSQEAGRQDQPQHF.

The chain carries TRBV27 and TRBJ1-2, with D perhaps TRBD1 (5 bases). Germline assignment: CDR1 MNHEY and CDR2 SMNVEV (reference sequence). The V end was cut by 8 bases, the J end by 2 bases, with 18 bases between. The CDR3 extends over 15 amino acids. CDR3 bases: TGTGCCAGCCATCCACGGGGGTGGTCCAACTATGGCTACACCTTC. Protein: CASHPRGWSNYGYTF.

The chain has TRBV7-3 and TRBJ1-3; a weak D match, TRBD1 (5 bases). V was shortened by 3 bases and J by 4 bases, with 7 bases between the two germline ends. Germline V lookup: CDR1 SGHTA, CDR2 FQGTGA. The CDR3 has 13 residues. CDR3 DNA: TGTGCCAGCAGCTTGACAGCGGGAAACACCATATATTTT. It specifies CASSLTAGNTIYF.

The chain has TRBV15 and TRBJ2-7; no clear D. This CDR3 is 15 amino acids long. The germline V gene encodes CDR1 LNHNV and CDR2 YYDKDF (reference sequence). V was clipped by 1 base and J by 2 bases, with 12 bases between them. The CDR3 nucleotides read TGTGCCACCAGCAGAGTTTGGGCAACGACCTACGAGCAGTACTTC. Translation gives CATSRVWATTYEQYF.

The count of this clone is one. The chain has TRBV7-2 and TRBJ2-1; the match to TRBD1 covers 8 bases. The germline gives CDR1 SGHTA, CDR2 FQGNSA. The CDR3 contains 15 residues. With V trimmed by 4 bases and J by 2 bases, 4 bases remained unmatched. The CDR3, as DNA: TGTGCCAGCAGCTCGGGACAGGTTACCTACAATGAGCAGTTCTTC. It yields the protein CASSSGQVTYNEQFF. Based on the CDR3 plus reference TRBV7-2 and TRBJ2-1, the full variable domain is GAGVSQSPSNKVTEKGKDVELRCDPISGHTALYWYRQSLGQGLEFLIYFQGNSAPDKSGLPSDRFSAERTGGSVSTLTIQRTQQEDSAVYLCASSSGQVTYNEQFFGPGTRLTVL.

The gene calls are TRBV28 and TRBJ1-5; no clear D gene. Germline assignment: CDR1 MDHEN and CDR2 SYDVKM. The CDR3 runs 15 residues. Trimming shortened V by 6 bases and J by 4 bases, and 16 bases separated the two germline ends. The CDR3 DNA reads as TGTGCCAGCAGCGTCGACACCGCTAGGAATCAGCCCCAGCATTTT. As protein: CASSVDTARNQPQHF. Full variable domain (missing parts from reference TRBV28 and TRBJ1-5): DVKVTQSSRYLVKRTGEKVFLECVQDMDHENMFWYRQDPGLGLRLIYFSYDVKMKEKGDIPEGYSVSREKKERFSLILESASTNQTSMYLCASSVDTARNQPQHFGDGTRLSIL.

The chain employs TRBV7-2 and TRBJ2-2, with 10 bases matching TRBD2. The CDR3 spans 16 residues. Losses at the gene ends were 4 bases for V and 1 base for J; bases not matched to a gene: 3. In germline, CDR1 is SGHTA, CDR2 FQGNSA. CDR3 sequence (DNA): TGTGCCAGCAGCTCGAGGACTAGCGGGAACACCGGGGAGCTGTTTTTT. It encodes CASSSRTSGNTGELFF. Full variable domain (missing parts from reference TRBV7-2 and TRBJ2-2): GAGVSQSPSNKVTEKGKDVELRCDPISGHTALYWYRQSLGQGLEFLIYFQGNSAPDKSGLPSDRFSAERTGGSVSTLTIQRTQQEDSAVYLCASSSRTSGNTGELFFGEGSRLTVL.

V usage is TRBV6-6 and J usage is TRBJ1-4; D is unresolved. CDR1 and CDR2 from the germline V gene are MNHNY and SVGAGI (reference sequence). This CDR3 is built from 15 residues. Trimming removed 6 bases from V and 8 bases from J, with 19 bases in between. The CDR3 DNA sequence: TGTGCCAGCAGCCCCCGAAGAGGATTGGGAGAAAAACTGTTTTTT. Translating gives CASSPRRGLGEKLFF.

The chain recombines TRBV7-9 with TRBJ1-3, with 8 nucleotides matching TRBD1. The V and J ends lost 5 bases and 4 bases, in that order; junction bases with no gene match: 13. This CDR3 is 17 amino acids long. Germline V CDR1 and CDR2: SEHNR, FQNEAQ (reference sequence). In nucleotides, the CDR3 is TGTGCCAGCAGCAGAGACCCCAGGGGGCCACGAGGAAACACCATATATTTT. Translating it yields CASSRDPRGPRGNTIYF.

The chain joins TRBV4-3 to TRBJ1-4, with TRBD1 matching over 7 bases. V was clipped by 5 bases and J by 2 bases; unmatched bases: 5. The CDR3 has 15 residues. In germline, CDR1 is LGHNA, CDR2 YSLEER. The CDR3 DNA reads TGCGCCAGCAGCACTTACAGGGGCACTAATGAAAAACTGTTTTTT. Amino acid sequence: CASSTYRGTNEKLFF.

This sequence joins TRBV15 and TRBJ2-1, with 7 bases aligning to TRBD2. This CDR3 region has 14 residues. Germline V gene sequence: CDR1 LNHNV, CDR2 YYDKDF (reference sequence). V was clipped by 1 base and J by 6 bases; unmatched bases: 3. The CDR3 region has the DNA TGTGCCACCAGCAGAGCTCTAGCGGCCAATGAGCAGTTCTTC. Protein: CATSRALAANEQFF.

The chain has TRBV14 and TRBJ2-3, with D uncertain. Looked up from germline, CDR1 is SGHDN and CDR2 is FVKESK. V lost 1 base and J 1 base, leaving 12 bases between the germline ends. CDR3 size: 16 residues. The CDR3 coding sequence is TGTGCCAGCAGCCAAGCCAAGTCTTCTCGCACAGATACGCAGTATTTT. Encoded protein: CASSQAKSSRTDTQYF.

This chain links TRBV28 with TRBJ1-1; 10 positions match TRBD1. Germline V gene lookup returns CDR1 MDHEN and CDR2 SYDVKM. The CDR3 loop spans 12 amino acids. The trim removed 8 bases at V and 10 bases at J, leaving 7 bases unmatched. The CDR3, as DNA: TGTGCCAGCGCTCCGGGACAGGGGAGAGCTTTCTTT. Translation: CASAPGQGRAFF. Variable domain in full (rest from reference TRBV28 and TRBJ1-1): DVKVTQSSRYLVKRTGEKVFLECVQDMDHENMFWYRQDPGLGLRLIYFSYDVKMKEKGDIPEGYSVSREKKERFSLILESASTNQTSMYLCASAPGQGRAFFGQGTRLTVV.

This clone was recorded once. The gene calls are TRBV11-2 and TRBJ2-3; D not certain. Germline V gene sequence: CDR1 SGHAT, CDR2 FQNNGV. Trimming removed 5 bases at V and 2 bases at J, with 8 bases between. The CDR3 is 13 residues long. The CDR3 nucleotides read TGTGCCAGCAGCGACCTAACCACAGATACGCAGTATTTT. It encodes CASSDLTTDTQYF.

The chain recombines TRBV5-1 with TRBJ2-7; 7 nucleotides agree with TRBD1. The CDR3 is made up of 15 amino acids. CDR1 and CDR2 (germline): SGHRS, YFSETQ. V shed 5 bases, J shed 3 bases, and the junction held 11 bases outside the gene matches. The CDR3 bases are TGCGCCAGCAGACGAACAGGGGAATGGGTCTACGAGCAGTACTTC. Translating it yields CASRRTGEWVYEQYF.

The chain is built from TRBV29-1 and TRBJ2-3; D is perhaps TRBD1 or TRBD2 (6 bases each). This CDR3 is 13 amino acids long. Trimming removed 7 bases at V and 1 base at J, with 12 bases between. Germline loops: CDR1 SQVTM, CDR2 ANQGSEA. As DNA, the CDR3 is TGCAGCGCCTCGGGGGCCGGCACAGATACGCAGTATTTT. Translation: CSASGAGTDTQYF.